The TCR beta chain described here comes from a study of blood T cell repertoires in COVID-19. About the research overall: The cDNA or gDNA used as material had been derived from T cells, B-cell-depleted T cells, or PBMCs.

This CDR3 has 16 residues. The V and J ends lost 3 bases and 4 bases, in that order; junction bases with no gene match: 4. The germline gives CDR1 SGHVS, CDR2 FNYEAQ. Using immunoSEQ multiplex PCR, the repertoire was profiled, and TCRdb retains in-frame clones only, with some absent. The data contain around 330,000 clones, roughly 90% of them singletons. Specimen: peripheral blood. The V call is TRBV7-6, the J call TRBJ2-2; TRBD1 agrees at 11 bases. The origin of this receptor is a woman aged 50 to 60 with active or convalescent COVID-19. The CDR3 reads CASSFGQGAGTGELFF. CDR3 DNA sequence: TGTGCCAGCAGCTTCGGACAGGGGGCAGGCACCGGGGAGCTGTTTTTT. Full variable domain (missing parts from reference TRBV7-6 and TRBJ2-2): GAGVSQSPRYKVTKRGQDVALRCDPISGHVSLYWYRQALGQGPEFLTYFNYEAQQDKSGLPNDRFSAERPEGSISTLTIQRTEQRDSAMYRCASSFGQGAGTGELFFGEGSRLTVL.